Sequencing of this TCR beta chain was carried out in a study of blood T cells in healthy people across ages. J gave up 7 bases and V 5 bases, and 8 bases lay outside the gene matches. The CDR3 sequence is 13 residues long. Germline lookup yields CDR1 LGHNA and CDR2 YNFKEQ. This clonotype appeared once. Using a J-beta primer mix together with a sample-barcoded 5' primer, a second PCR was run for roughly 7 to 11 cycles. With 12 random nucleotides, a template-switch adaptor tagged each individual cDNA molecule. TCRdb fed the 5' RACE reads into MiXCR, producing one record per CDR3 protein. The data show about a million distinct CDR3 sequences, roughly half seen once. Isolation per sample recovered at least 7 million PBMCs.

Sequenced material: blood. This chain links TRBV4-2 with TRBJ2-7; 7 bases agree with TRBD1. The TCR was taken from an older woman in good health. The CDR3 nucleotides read TGTGCCAGCAGCGGGGGACAGTCCTGGGAGCAGTACTTC. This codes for CASSGGQSWEQYF.